These 20 T cell receptor beta chains were sequenced from one sample in a study of blood T cell repertoires in COVID-19. TCRdb's copy holds only in-frame clones and misses some; the assay was immunoSEQ multiplex PCR. The data show about 59,000 clones, about 82% seen once. Sequencing input: peripheral blood. These receptors all come from a human donor in a cohort sampled during active COVID-19.

This clone was detected only a few times. The rearrangement links TRBV5-8 to TRBJ2-3; weak D call: TRBD2 (5 bases). Deletions cut 4 bases from V and 4 bases from J, with 13 bases between. Germline V CDR1 and CDR2: SGHTS, YDEGEE. The CDR3 covers 14 residues. CDR3 sequence: CASSARAAADTQYF. CDR3 sequence (DNA): TGTGCCAGCAGCGCGAGAGCGGCGGCAGATACGCAGTATTTT.

This chain joins TRBV4-3 and TRBJ2-3; TRBD1 agrees at 8 bases. CDR3 length: 16 residues. Germline V gives CDR1 LGHNA, CDR2 YSLEER. The J segment lost 5 bases and the V segment lost 3 bases, leaving 10 bases of the junction unmatched. CDR3 sequence (DNA): TGCGCCAGCAGCCAGGGTCTTGGACAGGGTAGAGATACGCAGTATTTT. Translation gives CASSQGLGQGRDTQYF.

For the CDR3, the DNA is TGTGCCAGCAGGTCGACAGGGGGCCTCCTGTATGGCTACACCTTC. Its protein is CASRSTGGLLYGYTF. V gene TRBV5-4 combines with J gene TRBJ1-2; TRBD1 agrees at 10 bases. After removal of 5 bases from V and 5 bases from J, the junction contained 9 bases not matched to a gene. The CDR3 covers 15 residues. The V gene's germline CDR1 is SGHNT and CDR2 YYREEE (reference sequence).

CDR3 DNA sequence: TGTGCCAGCAGCGTACAGGGGGCACACACTGAAGCTTTCTTT. This translates into CASSVQGAHTEAFF. The chain links TRBV3-1 (or the pseudogene TRBV3-2) to TRBJ1-1, with 9 bases fitting TRBD1. V shed 5 bases, J shed 3 bases, and the junction held 4 bases outside the gene matches. The CDR3 spans 14 residues. CDR1 is LGHDT, CDR2 YNNKEL, per germline (reference sequence).

The chain links TRBV11-1 to TRBJ2-3; 8 bases are shared with TRBD2. From germline, CDR1 is SGHAT and CDR2 FQDESV (reference sequence). The CDR3 loop spans 14 amino acids. The V gene end was trimmed by 6 bases and the J gene end by 6 bases; junction bases not matched to a gene: 8. This chain's CDR3 is CASSIGGALDTQYF. The CDR3 nucleotides are TGTGCCAGCAGTATCGGGGGGGCTTTGGATACGCAGTATTTT.

Here the CDR3 DNA reads TGTGCCAGCAGCTTCCCGGGGAACACTGAAGCTTTCTTT. Translated, it gives CASSFPGNTEAFF. The genes are TRBV7-2 and TRBJ1-1; no clear D. CDR3 length: 13 residues. V lost 3 bases, J lost 1 base, and 6 bases lay in between. CDR1 SGHTA and CDR2 FQGNSA come from the germline V gene.

This chain links TRBV10-3 with TRBJ1-1; 8 bases agree with TRBD1. The CDR3 has 17 amino acids. Germline V CDR1 and CDR2: ENHRY, SYGVKD. V was clipped by 2 bases and J by 1 base; unmatched bases: 9. CDR3 DNA sequence: TGTGCCATCAGTGAGATCAGGGGGCGCCGGGGGAACACTGAAGCTTTCTTT. Encoded protein: CAISEIRGRRGNTEAFF.

J is TRBJ2-7 and V is TRBV25-1, with a weak D call TRBD1 (6 bases). The CDR3 length is 15 residues. Germline CDR1 is MGHDK and CDR2 is SYGVNS. Trimming left V 1 base short and J 2 bases short, with 12 bases between. Written as DNA, the CDR3 is TGTGCCAGCAGTGAATCCGGGACAATTCCCTACGAGCAGTACTTC. It yields the protein CASSESGTIPYEQYF.

This sequence joins TRBV5-1 and TRBJ2-1; no firm D call. CDR1 and CDR2 (germline): SGHRS, YFSETQ. V gave up 3 bases and J gave up 7 bases, with 11 bases separating them. The CDR3 sequence is 13 residues long. CDR3 protein: CASSYPPINEQFF. CDR3 in DNA: TGCGCCAGCAGCTACCCACCTATTAATGAGCAGTTCTTC.

V gene TRBV14 combines with J gene TRBJ2-1, with 14 bases aligning to TRBD2. The V segment lost 2 bases and the J segment 0 bases; nucleotides outside the gene matches: 6. The CDR3 contains 19 residues. Germline assignment: CDR1 SGHDN and CDR2 FVKESK. CDR3 region: CASSQLGLAGGSSYNEQFF. The CDR3 DNA reads TGTGCCAGCAGCCAACTAGGACTAGCGGGGGGCAGCTCCTACAATGAGCAGTTCTTC.

This clone was seen a single time. V gene TRBV3-1 (or the pseudogene TRBV3-2) combines with J gene TRBJ2-1; 9 nucleotides match TRBD2. This CDR3 is 18 amino acids long. The V and J ends lost 4 bases and 9 bases, in that order; junction bases with no gene match: 19. Germline values: CDR1 LGHDT, CDR2 YNNKEL (reference sequence). The CDR3 coding sequence is TGTGCCAGCAGCCCACCACCGGTTTGGCGGGGGGGCGGTCTTGAGCAGTTCTTC. This sequence encodes CASSPPPVWRGGGLEQFF.

The chain has TRBV7-2 and TRBJ1-1, with TRBD1 matching 12 bases. V lost 4 bases, J lost 1 base, and 1 base stayed unmatched. This CDR3 contains 15 residues. CDR1 is SGHTA, CDR2 FQGNSA, per germline. The CDR3 sequence: CASSWGQGANTEAFF. The CDR3 DNA reads as TGTGCCAGCAGCTGGGGACAGGGGGCGAACACTGAAGCTTTCTTT.

This clone was seen more than once but under ten times. V and J are TRBV19 and TRBJ1-1; the D gene is possibly TRBD1 (6 bases). CDR3 length: 13 residues. V gave up 5 bases and J gave up 3 bases, with 10 bases separating them. Germline assignment: CDR1 LNHDA and CDR2 SQIVND (reference sequence). The CDR3 here is CASSARQDTEAFF. CDR3 DNA: TGTGCCAGTAGTGCTCGACAGGACACTGAAGCTTTCTTT.

V and J are TRBV5-8 and TRBJ2-2; unclear D gene. Germline CDR1 reads SGHTS; CDR2 reads YDEGEE. V lost 3 bases and J 1 base, leaving 4 bases between the germline ends. CDR3 length equals 13 residues. CDR3 residues: CASSYRNTGELFF. The DNA of the CDR3 is TGTGCCAGCAGCTACAGGAACACCGGGGAGCTGTTTTTT.

The chain couples TRBV5-1 to TRBJ1-1; a weak D match, TRBD1 (5 bases). Germline loops: CDR1 SGHRS, CDR2 YFSETQ. The ends were cut back, 0 bases at V and 5 bases at J, with 17 bases in the middle. CDR3 length equals 16 residues. The CDR3 DNA reads TGCGCCAGCAGCTTGGGGCAGGGTGCGATTCGGACTGAAGCTTTCTTT. It codes for CASSLGQGAIRTEAFF.

The CDR3 spells CASSQDRDRRYGYTF. The CDR3 nucleotides read TGCGCCAGCAGCCAAGATCGGGACAGACGCTATGGCTACACCTTC. The rearrangement links TRBV4-3 to TRBJ1-2; 7 bases line up with TRBD1. The CDR3 consists of 15 residues. Trimming cost V 0 bases and J 4 bases; bases outside gene matches: 5. Germline assignment: CDR1 LGHNA and CDR2 YSLEER.

This chain connects TRBV28 to TRBJ1-4, with D unclear. This CDR3 has 13 residues. V gave up 11 bases and J gave up 2 bases, with 12 bases separating them. Germline CDR1 is MDHEN and CDR2 is SYDVKM. CDR3 nucleotides: TGTGCCGTATTGAGCGGGACTAATGAAAAACTGTTTTTT. This encodes CAVLSGTNEKLFF.

The chain uses TRBV11-2 and TRBJ2-7; D perhaps matches TRBD1 (5 bases). Germline CDR1 is SGHAT and CDR2 is FQNNGV. Trimming removed 5 bases at V and 7 bases at J, with 12 bases between. CDR3 length: 12 residues. The CDR3 DNA reads TGTGCCAGCAGCGGCAGGGAATTTGAGCAGTACTTC. It translates to CASSGREFEQYF.

The chain carries TRBV12-5 and TRBJ2-1; D gene uncertain. Per the germline V gene, CDR1 is LGHNT and CDR2 is FRNRAP. Trimming cost V 0 bases and J 9 bases, with 3 bases left between them. This CDR3 comprises 11 residues. The CDR3 DNA is TGTGCTAGTGGTTTGGTGCGTGAGCAGTTCTTC. Its translation: CASGLVREQFF.

This rearrangement joins TRBV4-3 to TRBJ1-6; 9 bases are a match to TRBD1. This CDR3 has 15 residues. With V trimmed by 3 bases and J by 5 bases, 2 bases remained unmatched. The germline V gene has CDR1 LGHNA and CDR2 YSLEER. This chain's CDR3 is CASSQGTGNNSPLHF. Written as DNA, the CDR3 is TGCGCCAGCAGCCAGGGGACAGGGAATAATTCACCCCTCCACTTT.